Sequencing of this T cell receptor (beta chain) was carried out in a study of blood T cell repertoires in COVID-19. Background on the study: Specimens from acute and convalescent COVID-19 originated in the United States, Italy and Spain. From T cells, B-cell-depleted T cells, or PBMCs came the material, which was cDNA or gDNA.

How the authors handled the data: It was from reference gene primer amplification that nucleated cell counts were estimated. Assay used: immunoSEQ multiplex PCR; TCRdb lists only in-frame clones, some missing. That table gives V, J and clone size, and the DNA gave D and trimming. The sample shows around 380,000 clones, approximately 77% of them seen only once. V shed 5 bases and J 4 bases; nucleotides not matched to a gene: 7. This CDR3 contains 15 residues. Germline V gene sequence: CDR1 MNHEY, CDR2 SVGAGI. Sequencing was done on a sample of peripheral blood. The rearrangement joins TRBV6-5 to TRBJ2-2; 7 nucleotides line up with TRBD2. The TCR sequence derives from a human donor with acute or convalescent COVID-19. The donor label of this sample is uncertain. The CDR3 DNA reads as TGTGCCAGCAGTCGAGCGGGGAGGGGCACCGGGGAGCTGTTTTTT. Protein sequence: CASSRAGRGTGELFF.